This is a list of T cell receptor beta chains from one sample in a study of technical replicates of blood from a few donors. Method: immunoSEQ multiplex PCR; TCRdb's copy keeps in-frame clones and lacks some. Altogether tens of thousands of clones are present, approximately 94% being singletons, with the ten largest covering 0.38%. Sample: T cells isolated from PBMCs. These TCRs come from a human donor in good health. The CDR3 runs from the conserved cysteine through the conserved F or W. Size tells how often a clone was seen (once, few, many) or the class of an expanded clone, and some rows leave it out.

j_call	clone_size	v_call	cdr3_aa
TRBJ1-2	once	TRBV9	CASSVGGYYGYTF
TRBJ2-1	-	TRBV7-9	CASSLTGTGIKGQFF
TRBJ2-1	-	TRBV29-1	CSVEDAVGSEQFF
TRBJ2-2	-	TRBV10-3	CAISESGLAGAYTGELFF
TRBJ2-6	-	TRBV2	CASSLTGLRSGANVLTF
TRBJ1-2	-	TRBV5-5	CASSFWTGMEGTF
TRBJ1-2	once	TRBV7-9	CASSFRTDYGYTF
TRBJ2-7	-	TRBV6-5	CASSQDRGYEQYF
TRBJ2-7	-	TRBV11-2	CASSQGTSGSYEQYF
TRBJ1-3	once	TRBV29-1	CSVEDYGGGSRNTIYF
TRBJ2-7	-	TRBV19	CASSRGAGGSYEQYF
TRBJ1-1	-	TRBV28	CASSFGDRSYTEAFF
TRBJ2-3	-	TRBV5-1	CASSPMTVADTQYF
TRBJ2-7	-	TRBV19	CASSPLAGSYEQYF
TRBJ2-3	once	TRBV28	CASRLAGTTDTQYF
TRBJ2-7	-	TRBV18	CASSPGTGAYEQYF
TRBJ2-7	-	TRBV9	CASSGGGPPYEQYF
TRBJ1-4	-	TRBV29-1	CSVALEGQGAHSEKLFF
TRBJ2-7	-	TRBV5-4	CASSLQGEGEQYF
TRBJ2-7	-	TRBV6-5	CASSYTTSGSYEQYF
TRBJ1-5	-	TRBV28	CASSFPGQGALDQPQHF
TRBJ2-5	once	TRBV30	CAWSGTISKRETQYF
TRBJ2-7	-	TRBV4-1	CASSQSLAGGFNEQYF
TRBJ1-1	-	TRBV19	CASTGRRLGTEAFF
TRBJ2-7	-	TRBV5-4	CASSLERGSYEQYF
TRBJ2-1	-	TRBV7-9	CASSLRLAGYNEQFF
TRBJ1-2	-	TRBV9	CASSVGRTGSGYTF
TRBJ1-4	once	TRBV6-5	CASSSPDRGDEKLFF
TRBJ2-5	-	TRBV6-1	CASSFWEETQYF
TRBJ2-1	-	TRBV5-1	CASQPGTYNEQFF
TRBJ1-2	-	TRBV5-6	CASSLARIIGGYTF
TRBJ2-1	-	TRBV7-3	CASSLVWGTYNEQFF
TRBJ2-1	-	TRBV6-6	CASSRQVGYNEQFF
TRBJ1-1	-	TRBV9	CASSPQSGSRAFF
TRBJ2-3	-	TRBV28	CASIGPTRTQASTDTQYF
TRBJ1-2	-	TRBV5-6	CASSTGAYGYTF
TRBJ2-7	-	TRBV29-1	CSVPGQGIEEQYF
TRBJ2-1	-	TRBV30	CAYKEGTLSSYNEQFF
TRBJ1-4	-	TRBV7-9	CASSLGSGDAPKGEKLFF
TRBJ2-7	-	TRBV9	CASSVLGGTSYEQYF
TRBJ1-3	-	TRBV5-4	CASSYGQGISSGNTIYF
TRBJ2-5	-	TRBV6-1	CASSEDHGGQETQYF
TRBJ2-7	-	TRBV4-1	CASSRPGQASYEQYF
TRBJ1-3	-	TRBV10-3	CAISGRVLSGNTIYF
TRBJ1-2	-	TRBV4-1	CASSQEKARGVYTF
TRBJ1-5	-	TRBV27	CASSPTPTSNQPQHF